The 19 T cell receptor beta chains in this list originate from one sample, sequenced in a study of regulatory T cells in long-lasting Graves disease. Stated time point: newly diagnosed GD, antithyroid drugs for less than 3 months. The authors made the TCR library using RNA they extracted from PBMCs. Sequencing libraries for TCR beta were prepared with iRepertoire HTBI primers and Arm-PCR of CDR3 regions. TCRdb called the multiplex PCR reads again in MiXCR, with one record for every CDR3 protein. This sample has a few hundred thousand distinct CDR3 sequences, with approximately 15% found just once. The same specimen was also included in a second study, on T cells in Graves' hyperthyroidism and ophthalmopathy.

The sequences come from peripheral blood mononuclear cells (PBMCs), collected at new diagnosis, from a patient treated with antithyroid drugs. Source of these receptors: a woman aged 45-65 years with Graves disease.

At least ten counts were recorded for this clonotype. J is TRBJ2-1 and V is TRBV27; 9 nucleotides match TRBD2. The germline V gene encodes CDR1 MNHEY and CDR2 SMNVEV (reference sequence). The CDR3 covers 18 residues. V lost 0 bases, J lost 7 bases, and 13 bases stayed unmatched. For the CDR3, the DNA is TGTGCCAGCAGTTTATCGAGGGCGGGAGGGGGGCTAAGGAATGAGCAGTTCTTC. It translates to CASSLSRAGGGLRNEQFF.

This clonotype was seen many times. The V gene is TRBV6-1, the J gene TRBJ1-5; D is unclear. This CDR3 is built from 16 residues. Germline V lookup: CDR1 MNHNS, CDR2 SASEGT. The ends were cut back, 2 bases at V and 0 bases at J, with 11 bases in the middle. CDR3 in DNA: TGTGCCAGCAGTGAAATGGGCCGACTTAGCAATCAGCCCCAGCATTTT. Its translation: CASSEMGRLSNQPQHF.

The chain has TRBV27 and TRBJ2-2, with D tentatively TRBD1 or TRBD2 (5 bases each). Looked up from germline, CDR1 is MNHEY and CDR2 is SMNVEV (reference sequence). Trimming stripped 7 bases from V and 0 bases from J, with 15 bases between. The CDR3 contains 16 residues. The CDR3 DNA follows: TGTGCCAGCACCCCAGGGACCAACCCGAACACCGGGGAGCTGTTTTTT. Its protein product is CASTPGTNPNTGELFF.

The CDR3: CASSIAGLAGGFGQETQYF. As DNA, the CDR3 is TGTGCCAGCAGTATCGCGGGACTAGCGGGAGGATTTGGTCAAGAGACCCAGTACTTC. The V gene is TRBV6-1, the J gene TRBJ2-5, with TRBD2 matching 15 bases. The CDR3 length is 19 residues. Germline V gene data show CDR1 as MNHNS and CDR2 as SASEGT. J gave up 2 bases and V 5 bases, and 12 bases lay outside the gene matches.

About this clonotype: The conserved phenylalanine or tryptophan is not found at the CDR3 terminus, so this likely reflects a read error. As DNA, the CDR3 is TGTGCCAGCTCACTAACAAGCTCCTACGAGCAGTACTAC. It encodes CASSLTSSYEQYY. The chain joins TRBV18 to TRBJ2-7, with D unclear. V lost 4 bases, J lost 0 bases, and 7 bases lay in between. CDR1 and CDR2 (germline): KGHSH, LQKENI. CDR3 length: 13 amino acids.

The J gene is TRBJ2-5, the V gene TRBV18, with 8 bases fitting TRBD1. V shed 3 bases, J shed 5 bases, and the junction held 8 bases outside the gene matches. The CDR3 loop spans 15 amino acids. Germline CDR1 is KGHSH and CDR2 is LQKENI. The CDR3 region has the DNA TGTGCCAGCTCACCTGCCAGGGGGCCTGTCGAGACCCAGTACTTC. Translation: CASSPARGPVETQYF.

This clonotype was found once. The gene calls are TRBV13 and TRBJ1-1, with D perhaps matching TRBD1 (5 bases). CDR1 is PRHDT, CDR2 FYEKMQ, per germline (reference sequence). The CDR3 sequence is 15 residues long. The V gene lost 7 bases and the J gene lost 0 bases, with 15 bases spanning the gap. Here the CDR3 reads CASTPTAFMNTEAFF. In DNA form, the CDR3 reads TGTGCCAGCACCCCGACAGCTTTCATGAACACTGAAGCTTTCTTT.

The chain is built from TRBV9 and TRBJ2-2; D might be TRBD2 (6 bases). Germline loops: CDR1 SGDLS, CDR2 YYNGEE. There are 15 residues in the CDR3. V was pared by 0 bases and J by 4 bases, with 10 bases between. CDR3 bases: TGTGCCAGCAGCGTAGCGGGAGACTTCACCGGGGAGCTGTTTTTT. Translating gives CASSVAGDFTGELFF.

Remarks on this clonotype: With a much larger clone just one base away, this may be a read error. The V call is TRBV12-3 or TRBV12-4, the J call TRBJ1-1, with 9 positions matching TRBD1. J gave up 5 bases and V 11 bases, and 12 bases lay outside the gene matches. The CDR3 loop spans 14 amino acids. CDR3 in DNA: TGTGCCTGCATCTACAGGGGGCCAGGTACTGAAGCTTTCTTT. Translating gives CACIYRGPGTEAFF.

The chain has TRBV29-1 and TRBJ2-2, with D tentatively TRBD1 or TRBD2 (5 bases each). The germline CDR1 and CDR2 sequences are SQVTM and ANQGSEA. The length of the CDR3 is 15 residues. V lost 6 bases and J 1 base, leaving 15 bases between the germline ends. CDR3 amino acids: CSVNDGAGNTGELFF. CDR3 nucleotides: TGCAGCGTCAACGACGGGGCAGGGAACACCGGGGAGCTGTTTTTT.

This rearrangement joins TRBV28 to TRBJ2-2; no reliable D call. CDR3 length equals 12 residues. The germline gives CDR1 MDHEN, CDR2 SYDVKM. Trimming took off 5 bases at V and 6 bases at J, with 7 bases between the two ends. This CDR3 is CASSRPPGELFF. Here the CDR3 DNA reads TGTGCCAGCAGTCGTCCGCCCGGGGAGCTGTTTTTT.

This clonotype was seen more than once but under ten times. V is TRBV6-1 and J is TRBJ2-1; D is possibly TRBD1 or TRBD2 (5 bases each). This CDR3 contains 13 residues. The V gene's germline CDR1 is MNHNS and CDR2 SASEGT. The V end lost 8 bases, the J end lost 3 bases, and 11 bases lay between the germline ends. CDR3 DNA sequence: TGTGCCAGCGGGTTTGGGGGCTACAATGAGCAGTTCTTC. This codes for CASGFGGYNEQFF.

Many counts were recorded for this clonotype. The chain couples TRBV29-1 to TRBJ2-7; 10 bases align to TRBD1. The V segment lost 2 bases and the J segment 2 bases; nucleotides outside the gene matches: 6. This CDR3 spans 15 amino acids. Looked up from germline, CDR1 is SQVTM and CDR2 is ANQGSEA. This CDR3 is CSVEWDRGPPYEQYF. As DNA, the CDR3 is TGCAGCGTTGAATGGGACAGGGGACCTCCCTACGAGCAGTACTTC.

This clonotype has a count of ten or more. The chain joins TRBV12-3 or TRBV12-4 to TRBJ2-7; no clear D gene. The CDR3 contains 13 residues. The germline V and J ends were trimmed by 5 bases and 4 bases, with 12 bases remaining between them. The CDR3 region is CASSSWGGYEQYF. For the CDR3, the DNA is TGTGCCAGCAGTAGCTGGGGTGGGTACGAGCAGTACTTC.

This chain uses TRBV4-1 with TRBJ1-5; D ambiguous. Germline V gene lookup returns CDR1 MGHRA and CDR2 YSYEKL. This CDR3 has 16 residues. Trimming stripped 3 bases from V and 0 bases from J, with 12 bases between. CDR3 bases: TGCGCCAGCAGCCAGACGCGGGCCTTTAGCAATCAGCCCCAGCATTTT. It encodes CASSQTRAFSNQPQHF.

In this sample, this clonotype turned up many times. The chain uses TRBV9 and TRBJ1-2; D is possibly TRBD1 (5 bases). This CDR3 region has 14 residues. The germline V gene has CDR1 SGDLS and CDR2 YYNGEE. V was cut by 4 bases and J by 6 bases, with 16 bases left in between. CDR3 residues: CASSLVGGEDGYTF. The CDR3 nucleotides are TGTGCCAGCAGCCTCGTGGGGGGTGAGGATGGCTACACCTTC.

In this sample, this clonotype turned up many times. This chain uses TRBV6-9 with TRBJ2-5, with D uncertain. Per the germline V gene, CDR1 is MNHGY and CDR2 is SVAAGI. The CDR3 runs to 11 residues. Trimming stripped 3 bases from V and 3 bases from J, with 2 bases between. The CDR3 sequence is CASSYEETQYF. The CDR3 DNA sequence: TGTGCCAGCAGTTACGAAGAGACCCAGTACTTC.

The sample holds many counts of this clonotype. The chain combines TRBV18 with TRBJ1-4; D possibly corresponds to TRBD1 (6 bases). Germline-derived CDR1 and CDR2 are KGHSH and LQKENI. CDR3 length equals 15 residues. V was clipped by 3 bases and J by 7 bases, with 15 bases between them. The CDR3 spells CASSPIQGGREKLFF. CDR3 nucleotides: TGTGCCAGCTCACCCATTCAAGGGGGGCGTGAAAAACTGTTTTTT.

Ten or more counts support this clonotype. This chain links TRBV7-9 with TRBJ2-3; 10 bases fit TRBD2. The junction had 8 bases not matched to a gene; V was cut back by 5 bases and J by 6 bases. The V gene's germline CDR1 is SEHNR and CDR2 FQNEAQ (reference sequence). The CDR3 totals 15 residues. The DNA of the CDR3 is TGTGCCAGCAGCCTCCCTAGCGGGGGCGGGGATACGCAGTATTTT. The encoded protein is CASSLPSGGGDTQYF. The whole variable domain, filled in from reference TRBV7-9 and TRBJ2-3, reads DTGVSQNPRHKITKRGQNVTFRCDPISEHNRLYWYRQTLGQGPEFLTYFQNEAQLEKSRLLSDRFSAERPKGSFSTLEIQRTEQGDSAMYLCASSLPSGGGDTQYFGPGTRLTVL.